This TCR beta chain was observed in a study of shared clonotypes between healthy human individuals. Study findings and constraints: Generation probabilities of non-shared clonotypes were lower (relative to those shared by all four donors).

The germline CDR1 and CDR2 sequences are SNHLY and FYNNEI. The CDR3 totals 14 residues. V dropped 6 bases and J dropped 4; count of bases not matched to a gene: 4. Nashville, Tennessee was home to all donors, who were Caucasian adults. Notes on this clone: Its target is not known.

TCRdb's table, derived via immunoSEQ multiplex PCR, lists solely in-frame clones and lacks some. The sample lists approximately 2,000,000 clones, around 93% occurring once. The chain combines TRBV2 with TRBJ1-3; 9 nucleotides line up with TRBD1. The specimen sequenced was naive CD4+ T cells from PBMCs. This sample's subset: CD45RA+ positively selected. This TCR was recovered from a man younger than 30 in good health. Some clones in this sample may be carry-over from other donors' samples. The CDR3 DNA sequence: TGTGCCAGCAGGACAGGGACAGGGGGAAACACCATATATTTT. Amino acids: CASRTGTGGNTIYF.